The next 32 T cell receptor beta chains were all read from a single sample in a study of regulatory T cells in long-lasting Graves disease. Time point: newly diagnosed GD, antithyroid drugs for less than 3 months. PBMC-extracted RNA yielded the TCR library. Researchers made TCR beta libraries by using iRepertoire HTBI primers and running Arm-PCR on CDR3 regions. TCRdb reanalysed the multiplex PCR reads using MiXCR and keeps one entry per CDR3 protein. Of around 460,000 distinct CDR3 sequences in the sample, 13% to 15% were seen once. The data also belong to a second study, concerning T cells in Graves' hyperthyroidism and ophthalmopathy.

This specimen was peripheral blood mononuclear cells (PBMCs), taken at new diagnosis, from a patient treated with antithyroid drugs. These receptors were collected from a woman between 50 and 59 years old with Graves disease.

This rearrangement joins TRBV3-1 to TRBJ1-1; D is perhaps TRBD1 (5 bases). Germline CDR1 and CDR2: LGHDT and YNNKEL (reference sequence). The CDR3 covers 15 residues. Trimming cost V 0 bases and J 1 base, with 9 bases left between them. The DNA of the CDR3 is TGTGCCAGCAGCCAAGAGGGGACGGCGAACACTGAAGCTTTCTTT. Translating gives CASSQEGTANTEAFF.

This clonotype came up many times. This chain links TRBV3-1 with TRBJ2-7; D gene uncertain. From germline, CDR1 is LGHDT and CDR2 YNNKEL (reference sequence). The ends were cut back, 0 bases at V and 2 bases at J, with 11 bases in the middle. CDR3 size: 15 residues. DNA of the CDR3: TGTGCCAGCAGCCAAGATCCGGCAGCTACCTACGAGCAGTACTTC. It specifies CASSQDPAATYEQYF.

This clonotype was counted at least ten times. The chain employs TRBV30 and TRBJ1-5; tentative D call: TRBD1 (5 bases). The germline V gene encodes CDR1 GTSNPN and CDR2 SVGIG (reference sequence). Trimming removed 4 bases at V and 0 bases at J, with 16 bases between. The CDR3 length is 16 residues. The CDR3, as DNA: TGTGCCTGGACTGCGGGGGGGTTTCTTAGCAATCAGCCCCAGCATTTT. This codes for CAWTAGGFLSNQPQHF.

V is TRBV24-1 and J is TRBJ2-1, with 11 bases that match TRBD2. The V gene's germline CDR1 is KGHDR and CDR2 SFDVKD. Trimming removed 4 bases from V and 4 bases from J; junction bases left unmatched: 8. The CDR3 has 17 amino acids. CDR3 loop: CATSDPPGTSGYNEQFF. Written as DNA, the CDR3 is TGTGCCACCAGTGACCCCCCCGGGACTAGCGGTTACAATGAGCAGTTCTTC.

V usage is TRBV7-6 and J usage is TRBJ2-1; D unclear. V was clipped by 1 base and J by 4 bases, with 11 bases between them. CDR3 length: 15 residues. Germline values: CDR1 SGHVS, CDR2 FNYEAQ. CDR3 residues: CASSLGDPRYNEQFF. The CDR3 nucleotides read TGTGCCAGCAGCTTAGGAGATCCCCGTTACAATGAGCAGTTCTTC. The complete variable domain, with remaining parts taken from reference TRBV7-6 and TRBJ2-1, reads GAGVSQSPRYKVTKRGQDVALRCDPISGHVSLYWYRQALGQGPEFLTYFNYEAQQDKSGLPNDRFSAERPEGSISTLTIQRTEQRDSAMYRCASSLGDPRYNEQFFGPGTRLTVL.

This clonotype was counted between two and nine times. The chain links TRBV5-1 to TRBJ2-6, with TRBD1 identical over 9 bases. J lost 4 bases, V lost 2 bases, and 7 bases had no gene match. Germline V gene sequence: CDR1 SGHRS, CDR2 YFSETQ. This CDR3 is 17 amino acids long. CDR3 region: CASSFLQGAEGANVLTF. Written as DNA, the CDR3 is TGCGCCAGCAGCTTCCTACAGGGGGCGGAGGGGGCCAACGTCCTGACTTTC.

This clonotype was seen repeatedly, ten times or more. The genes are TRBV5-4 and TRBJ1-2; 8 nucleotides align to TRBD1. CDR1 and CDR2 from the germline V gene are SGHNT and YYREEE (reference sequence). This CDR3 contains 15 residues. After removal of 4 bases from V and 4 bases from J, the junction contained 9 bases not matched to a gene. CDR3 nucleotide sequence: TGTGCCAGCAGCAATCCAGGACAGGGAATCTATGGCTACACCTTC. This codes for CASSNPGQGIYGYTF.

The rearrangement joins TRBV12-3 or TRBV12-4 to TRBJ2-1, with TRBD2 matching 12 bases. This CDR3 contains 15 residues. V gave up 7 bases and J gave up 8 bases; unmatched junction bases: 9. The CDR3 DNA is TGTGCCAGCATTCTGACTAGCGGGAGTCAATATGAGCAGTTCTTC. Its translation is CASILTSGSQYEQFF.

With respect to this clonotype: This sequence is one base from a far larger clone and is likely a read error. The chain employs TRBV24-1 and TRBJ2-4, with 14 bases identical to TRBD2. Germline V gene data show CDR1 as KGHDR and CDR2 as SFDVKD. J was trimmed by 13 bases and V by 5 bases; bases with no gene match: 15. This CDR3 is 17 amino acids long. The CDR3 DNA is TGTGCCACCAGTGTCCAGAAGGGACTAGCGGGAGACAATGAGCAGTACTTC. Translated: CATSVQKGLAGDNEQYF.

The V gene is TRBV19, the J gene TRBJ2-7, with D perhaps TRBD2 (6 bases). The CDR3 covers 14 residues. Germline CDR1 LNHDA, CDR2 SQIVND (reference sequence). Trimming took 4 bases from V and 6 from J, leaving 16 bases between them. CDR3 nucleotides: TGTGCCAGTAGTAGGGGACTCGGGCCCCTCGAGCAGTACTTC. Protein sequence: CASSRGLGPLEQYF.

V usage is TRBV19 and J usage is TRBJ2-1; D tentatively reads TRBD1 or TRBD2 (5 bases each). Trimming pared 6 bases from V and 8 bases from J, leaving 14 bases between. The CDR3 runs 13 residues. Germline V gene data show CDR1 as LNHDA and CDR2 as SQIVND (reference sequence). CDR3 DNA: TGTGCCAGTAGCAATACCAGAGGGGATGAGCAGTTCTTC. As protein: CASSNTRGDEQFF.

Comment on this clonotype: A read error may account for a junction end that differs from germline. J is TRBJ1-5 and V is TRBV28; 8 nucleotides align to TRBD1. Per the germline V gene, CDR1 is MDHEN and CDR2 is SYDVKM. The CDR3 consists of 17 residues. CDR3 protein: CAGSTGGGQGGYQPQHF. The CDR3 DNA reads TGTGCCGGCAGCACAGGAGGAGGACAGGGTGGCTATCAGCCCCAGCATTTT.

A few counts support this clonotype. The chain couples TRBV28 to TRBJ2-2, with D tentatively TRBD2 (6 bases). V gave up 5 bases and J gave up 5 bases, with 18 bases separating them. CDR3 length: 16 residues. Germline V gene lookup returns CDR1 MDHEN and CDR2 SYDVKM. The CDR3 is CASSPAGGAQTGELFF. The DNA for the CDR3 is TGTGCCAGCAGTCCCGCAGGAGGGGCACAAACCGGGGAGCTGTTTTTT.

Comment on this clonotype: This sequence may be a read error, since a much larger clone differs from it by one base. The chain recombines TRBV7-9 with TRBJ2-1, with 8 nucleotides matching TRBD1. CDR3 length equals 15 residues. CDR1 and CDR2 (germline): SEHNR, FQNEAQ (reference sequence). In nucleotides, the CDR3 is TGTGCCAGCAGCACTGGGACAGGTGTTGACAATGGGCAGTTCTTC. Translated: CASSTGTGVDNGQFF.

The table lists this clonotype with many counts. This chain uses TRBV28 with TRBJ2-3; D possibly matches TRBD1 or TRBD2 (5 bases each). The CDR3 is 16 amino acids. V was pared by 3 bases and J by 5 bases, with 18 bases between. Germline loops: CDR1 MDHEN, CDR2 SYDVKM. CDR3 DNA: TGTGCCAGCAGTTTCCTCGGGACCCGGCTGATAGATACGCAGTATTTT. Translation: CASSFLGTRLIDTQYF. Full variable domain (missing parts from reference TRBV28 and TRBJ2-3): DVKVTQSSRYLVKRTGEKVFLECVQDMDHENMFWYRQDPGLGLRLIYFSYDVKMKEKGDIPEGYSVSREKKERFSLILESASTNQTSMYLCASSFLGTRLIDTQYFGPGTRLTVL.

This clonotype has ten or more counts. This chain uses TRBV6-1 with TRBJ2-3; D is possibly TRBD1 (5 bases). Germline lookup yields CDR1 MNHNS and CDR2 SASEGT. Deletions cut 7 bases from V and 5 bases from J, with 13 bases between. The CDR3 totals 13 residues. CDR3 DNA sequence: TGTGCCAGCAATCGACCAACAGGAGATACGCAGTATTTT. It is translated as CASNRPTGDTQYF.

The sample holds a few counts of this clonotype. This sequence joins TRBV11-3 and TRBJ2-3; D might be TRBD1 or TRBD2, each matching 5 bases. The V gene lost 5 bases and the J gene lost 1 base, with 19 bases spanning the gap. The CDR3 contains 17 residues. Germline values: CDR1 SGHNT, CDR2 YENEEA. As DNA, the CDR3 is TGTGCCAGCAGCCTGGGGGTTGGGAAGGATGGCACAGATACGCAGTATTTT. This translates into CASSLGVGKDGTDTQYF.

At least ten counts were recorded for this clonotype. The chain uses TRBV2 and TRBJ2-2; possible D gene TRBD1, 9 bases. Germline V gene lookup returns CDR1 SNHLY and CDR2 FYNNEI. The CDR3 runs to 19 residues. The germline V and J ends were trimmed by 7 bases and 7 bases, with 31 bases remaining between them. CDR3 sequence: CASIRGTGQRAGVVGELFF. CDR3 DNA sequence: TGTGCCAGCATTCGAGGGACAGGGCAAAGAGCGGGAGTGGTCGGGGAGCTGTTTTTT. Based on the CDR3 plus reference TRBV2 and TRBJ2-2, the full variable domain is EPEVTQTPSHQVTQMGQEVILRCVPISNHLYFYWYRQILGQKVEFLVSFYNNEISEKSEIFDDQFSVERPDGSNFTLKIRSTKLEDSAMYFCASIRGTGQRAGVVGELFFGEGSRLTVL.

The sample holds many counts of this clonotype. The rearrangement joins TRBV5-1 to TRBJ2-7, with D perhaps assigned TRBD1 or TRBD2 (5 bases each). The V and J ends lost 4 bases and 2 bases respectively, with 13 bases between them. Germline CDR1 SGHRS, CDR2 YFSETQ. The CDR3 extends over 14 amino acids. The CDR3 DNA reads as TGCGCCAGCAGCGAAGACAGCGGAACCTACGAGCAGTACTTC. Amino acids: CASSEDSGTYEQYF.

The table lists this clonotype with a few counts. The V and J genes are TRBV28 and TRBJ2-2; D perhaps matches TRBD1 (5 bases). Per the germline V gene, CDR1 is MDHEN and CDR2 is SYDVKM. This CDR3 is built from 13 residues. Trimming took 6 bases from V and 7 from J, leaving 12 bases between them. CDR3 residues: CASRYRGNGELFF. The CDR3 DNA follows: TGTGCCAGCAGATATAGGGGTAACGGGGAGCTGTTTTTT. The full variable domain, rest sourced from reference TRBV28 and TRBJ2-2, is DVKVTQSSRYLVKRTGEKVFLECVQDMDHENMFWYRQDPGLGLRLIYFSYDVKMKEKGDIPEGYSVSREKKERFSLILESASTNQTSMYLCASRYRGNGELFFGEGSRLTVL.

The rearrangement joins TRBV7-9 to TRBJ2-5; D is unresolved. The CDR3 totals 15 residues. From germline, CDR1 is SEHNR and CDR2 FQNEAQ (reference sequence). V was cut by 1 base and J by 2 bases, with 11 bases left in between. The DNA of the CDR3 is TGTGCCAGCAGCTTAGGGGTGGGGAAACAAGAGACCCAGTACTTC. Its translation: CASSLGVGKQETQYF.

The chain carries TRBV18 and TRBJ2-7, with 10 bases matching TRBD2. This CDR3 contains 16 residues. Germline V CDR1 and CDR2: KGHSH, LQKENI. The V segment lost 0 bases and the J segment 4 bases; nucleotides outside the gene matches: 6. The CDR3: CASSPPRLAGKYEQYF. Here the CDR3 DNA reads TGTGCCAGCTCACCACCGCGACTAGCGGGTAAATACGAGCAGTACTTC. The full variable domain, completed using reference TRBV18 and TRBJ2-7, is NAGVMQNPRHLVRRRGQEARLRCSPMKGHSHVYWYRQLPEEGLKFMVYLQKENIIDESGMPKERFSAEFPKEGPSILRIQQVVRGDSAAYFCASSPPRLAGKYEQYFGPGTRLTVT.

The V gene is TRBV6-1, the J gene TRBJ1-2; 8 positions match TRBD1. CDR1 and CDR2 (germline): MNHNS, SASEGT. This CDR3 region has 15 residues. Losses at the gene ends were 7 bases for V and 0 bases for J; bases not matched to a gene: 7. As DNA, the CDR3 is TGTGCCAGCAACAGTGGGACAGGTGCTAACTATGGCTACACCTTC. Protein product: CASNSGTGANYGYTF.

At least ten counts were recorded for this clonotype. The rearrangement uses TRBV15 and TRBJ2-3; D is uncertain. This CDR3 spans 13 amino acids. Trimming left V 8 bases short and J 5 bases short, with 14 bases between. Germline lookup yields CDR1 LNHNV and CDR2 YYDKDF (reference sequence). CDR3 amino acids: CATAGDHGDTQYF. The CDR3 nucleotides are TGTGCCACCGCTGGCGATCACGGAGATACGCAGTATTTT.

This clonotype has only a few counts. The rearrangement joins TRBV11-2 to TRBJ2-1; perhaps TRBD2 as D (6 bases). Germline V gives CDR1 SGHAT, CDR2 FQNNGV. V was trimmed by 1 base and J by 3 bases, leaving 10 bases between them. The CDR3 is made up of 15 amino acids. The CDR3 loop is CASSLGQAGYNEQFF. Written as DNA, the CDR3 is TGTGCCAGCAGCTTAGGTCAAGCGGGCTACAATGAGCAGTTCTTC.

CDR3 sequence (DNA): TGTGCCAGCAGTTCACCAGTATCAGTAAACTATGGCTACACCTTC. Translating gives CASSSPVSVNYGYTF. The rearrangement joins TRBV12-3 or TRBV12-4 to TRBJ1-2, with no clear D. The CDR3 runs to 15 residues. V gave up 4 bases and J gave up 2 bases, with 14 bases separating them.

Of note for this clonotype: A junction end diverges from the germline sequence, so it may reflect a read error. CDR3: CGVGQGVQETQYF. In DNA, the CDR3 is TGCGGCGTGGGACAGGGGGTGCAAGAGACCCAGTACTTC. This chain uses TRBV29-1 with TRBJ2-5, with 11 bases aligning to TRBD1. The germline V gene encodes CDR1 SQVTM and CDR2 ANQGSEA. This CDR3 contains 13 residues. Based on the CDR3 plus reference TRBV29-1 and TRBJ2-5, the full variable domain is SAVISQKPSRDICQRGTSLTIQCQVDSQVTMMFWYRQQPGQSLTLIATANQGSEATYESGFVIDKFPISRPNLTFSTLTVSNMSPEDSSIYLCGVGQGVQETQYFGPGTRLLVL.

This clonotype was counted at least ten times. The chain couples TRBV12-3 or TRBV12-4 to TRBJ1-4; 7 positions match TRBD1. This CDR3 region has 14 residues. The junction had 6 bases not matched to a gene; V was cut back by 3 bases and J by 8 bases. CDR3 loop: CASSFGQGGEKLFF. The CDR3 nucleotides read TGTGCCAGCAGTTTTGGGCAGGGGGGAGAAAAACTGTTTTTT.

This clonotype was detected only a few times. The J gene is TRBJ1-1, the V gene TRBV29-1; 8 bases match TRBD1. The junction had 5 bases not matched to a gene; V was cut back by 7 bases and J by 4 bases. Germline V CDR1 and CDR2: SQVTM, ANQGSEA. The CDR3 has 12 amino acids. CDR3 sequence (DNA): TGCAGCGGGGAAACAGGGGGCACTGAAGCTTTCTTT. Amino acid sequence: CSGETGGTEAFF.

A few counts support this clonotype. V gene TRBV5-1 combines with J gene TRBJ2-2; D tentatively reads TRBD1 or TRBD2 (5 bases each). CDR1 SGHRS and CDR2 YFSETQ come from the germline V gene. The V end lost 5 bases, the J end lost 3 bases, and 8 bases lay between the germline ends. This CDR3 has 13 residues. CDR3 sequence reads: CASSGDHTGELFF. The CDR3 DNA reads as TGCGCCAGCAGTGGGGACCACACCGGGGAGCTGTTTTTT.

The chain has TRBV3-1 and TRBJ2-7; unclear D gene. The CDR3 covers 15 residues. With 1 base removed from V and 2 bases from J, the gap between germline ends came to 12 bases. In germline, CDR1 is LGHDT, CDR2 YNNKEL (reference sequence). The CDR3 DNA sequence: TGTGCCAGCAGCCAAGCTGGGAAACGAGCCTACGAGCAGTACTTC. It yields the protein CASSQAGKRAYEQYF.

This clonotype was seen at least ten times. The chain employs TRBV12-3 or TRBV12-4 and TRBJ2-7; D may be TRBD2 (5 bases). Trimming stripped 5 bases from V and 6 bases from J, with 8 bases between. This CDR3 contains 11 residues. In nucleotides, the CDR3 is TGTGCCAGCAGTCTGGACTTCGAGCAGTACTTC. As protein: CASSLDFEQYF.